This T cell receptor beta chain was recovered during a study of cytomegalovirus exposure and HLA in healthy donors. Overall study: Early released data comprised tens of millions of unique TCRs from HLA-typed donors.

Whole-study results and caveats: The productive fraction for most TCR beta V segments was about 90% or about 30% in an earlier analysis. Most subjects' HLA-A and HLA-B alleles were reportedly predicted from TCR beta sequences.

As regards this clone: Its antigen is as yet unknown.

The ends were cut back, 2 bases at V and 7 bases at J, with 11 bases in the middle. Germline CDR1 reads KGHSH; CDR2 reads LQKENI. The CDR3 spans 14 residues. Use of 60 Vbeta and 13 Jbeta primers characterized the PCR. The data were produced by immunoSEQ multiplex PCR, yet TCRdb's version contains in-frame clones alone and is incomplete. Of fewer than 150,000 clones detected, around three quarters appear once; the ten largest clones hold about 6.8%. The specimen was PBMCs. The TCR was taken from a man aged 35-49 years in good health and CMV-seropositive. The chain combines TRBV18 with TRBJ1-4; possibly TRBD1 for D (5 bases). DNA of the CDR3: TGTGCCAGCTCACCAGGGCAGGGAGGTGAAAAACTGTTTTTT. Amino acid sequence: CASSPGQGGEKLFF.